What follows are 27 T cell receptor beta chains derived from one specimen sequenced in a study of cytomegalovirus exposure and HLA in healthy donors. Vbeta (60) and Jbeta (13) primers were used in the PCR. The table came from immunoSEQ multiplex PCR; TCRdb's copy has only in-frame clones and leaves some out. The sample consists of about 140,000 clones, roughly 77% of them appearing once. Sequencing was performed on PBMCs. The receptors here all came from a man between 35 and 55 years old in good health and CMV-seronegative.

This chain connects TRBV7-9 to TRBJ1-1; perhaps TRBD1 as D (5 bases). Trimming removed 4 bases at V and 7 bases at J, with 13 bases between. The CDR3 contains 13 residues. In germline, CDR1 is SEHNR, CDR2 FQNEAQ (reference sequence). CDR3 amino acids: CASSSQGLGEAFF. The CDR3 nucleotides read TGTGCCAGCAGCTCCCAGGGTCTGGGTGAAGCTTTCTTT.

The V and J genes are TRBV5-4 and TRBJ2-7, with 7 bases matching TRBD2. The germline V gene encodes CDR1 SGHNT and CDR2 YYREEE (reference sequence). This CDR3 is 17 amino acids long. The junction had 16 bases not matched to a gene; V was cut back by 4 bases and J by 3 bases. The CDR3 DNA reads TGTGCCAGCAGCACCGCCCATGGAGCGGGGAGAGGCTACGAGCAGTACTTC. Translated, it gives CASSTAHGAGRGYEQYF.

The chain has TRBV6-5 and TRBJ1-1; TRBD1 aligns across 7 bases. V was clipped by 4 bases and J by 1 base; unmatched bases: 6. The CDR3 covers 15 residues. Germline loops: CDR1 MNHEY, CDR2 SVGAGI. CDR3 DNA sequence: TGTGCCAGCAGTTTTCGGACAGGAGCGAACACTGAAGCTTTCTTT. This translates into CASSFRTGANTEAFF.

V usage is TRBV5-6 and J usage is TRBJ1-6; 9 bases line up with TRBD1. Germline loops: CDR1 SGHDT, CDR2 YYEEEE. The CDR3 is 14 residues long. Trimming cost V 3 bases and J 8 bases; bases outside gene matches: 3. The CDR3 is CASSSDRGYSPLHF. In DNA, the CDR3 is TGTGCCAGCAGCTCGGACAGGGGTTATTCACCCCTCCACTTT.

This chain connects TRBV11-2 to TRBJ2-7; D uncertain. V lost 1 base and J 0 bases, leaving 16 bases between the germline ends. CDR1 and CDR2 from the germline V gene are SGHAT and FQNNGV. This CDR3 has 17 amino acids. The CDR3 loop reads CASSLGQVPLTSYEQYF. The CDR3 DNA reads TGTGCCAGCAGCTTAGGTCAGGTCCCCTTAACCTCCTACGAGCAGTACTTC.

There are a few counts of this clone. The V call is TRBV6-5, the J call TRBJ1-1; possible D gene TRBD1, 5 bases. Trimming took off 2 bases at V and 10 bases at J, with 11 bases between the two ends. The germline V gene has CDR1 MNHEY and CDR2 SVGAGI. The CDR3 consists of 12 residues. The chain's CDR3 is CASSYLSGSAFF. Here the CDR3 DNA reads TGTGCCAGCAGTTACCTCTCAGGGTCAGCTTTCTTT.

The J gene is TRBJ1-5, the V gene TRBV19; D remains ambiguous. The CDR3 consists of 15 residues. CDR1 LNHDA and CDR2 SQIVND come from the germline V gene (reference sequence). Trimming left V 7 bases short and J 0 bases short, with 13 bases between. The CDR3 nucleotides are TGTGCCAGTAATCAATACACCCATAGCAATCAGCCCCAGCATTTT. Translating gives CASNQYTHSNQPQHF.

The gene calls are TRBV27 and TRBJ1-2, with 7 bases lining up with TRBD1. V shed 5 bases and J 3 bases; nucleotides not matched to a gene: 9. Germline V gene sequence: CDR1 MNHEY, CDR2 SMNVEV (reference sequence). The CDR3 consists of 15 residues. The CDR3 is CASSPETGIDYGYTF. DNA for the CDR3: TGTGCCAGCAGTCCCGAGACAGGGATTGACTATGGCTACACCTTC.

The rearrangement uses TRBV5-4 and TRBJ1-4; 9 bases map to TRBD1. Germline-derived CDR1 and CDR2 are SGHNT and YYREEE (reference sequence). V lost 0 bases, J lost 10 bases, and 7 bases stayed unmatched. The CDR3 length is 15 residues. CDR3 DNA: TGTGCCAGCAGCTTGGGAGGGACAGGGTGGGGAAAACTGTTTTTT. Its protein is CASSLGGTGWGKLFF.

V and J are TRBV2 and TRBJ2-3, with TRBD1 matching 12 bases. With 6 bases clipped from V and 4 bases from J, the junction kept 8 bases outside the gene matches. Germline assignment: CDR1 SNHLY and CDR2 FYNNEI. The CDR3 has 16 amino acids. CDR3: CASRGGDRGRPDTQYF. The CDR3 DNA reads TGTGCCAGCAGGGGGGGGGACAGGGGGCGCCCAGATACGCAGTATTTT. The whole variable domain, filled in from reference TRBV2 and TRBJ2-3, reads EPEVTQTPSHQVTQMGQEVILRCVPISNHLYFYWYRQILGQKVEFLVSFYNNEISEKSEIFDDQFSVERPDGSNFTLKIRSTKLEDSAMYFCASRGGDRGRPDTQYFGPGTRLTVL.

The table lists this clone with a few counts. The V gene is TRBV27, the J gene TRBJ1-5; D is possibly TRBD1 (6 bases). This CDR3 comprises 16 residues. The germline V gene has CDR1 MNHEY and CDR2 SMNVEV (reference sequence). Trimming took off 8 bases at V and 2 bases at J, with 19 bases between the two ends. The CDR3 sequence: CASALTGKVGNQPQHF. CDR3 DNA: TGTGCCAGCGCCCTTACAGGGAAGGTCGGCAATCAGCCCCAGCATTTT.

This clone was picked up one time. DNA for the CDR3: TGTGCCAGCAGCGCACAGGGGGCGGGCGACACTGAAGCTTTCTTT. It specifies CASSAQGAGDTEAFF. The chain recombines TRBV7-9 with TRBJ1-1; 9 nucleotides align to TRBD1. V lost 5 bases and J lost 3; bases outside the gene matches: 7. Germline V gene lookup returns CDR1 SEHNR and CDR2 FQNEAQ (reference sequence). This CDR3 has 15 amino acids.

The rearrangement uses TRBV28 and TRBJ2-6; D unresolved. The CDR3 has 14 residues. With 1 base removed from V and 4 bases from J, the gap between germline ends came to 5 bases. Germline-derived CDR1 and CDR2 are MDHEN and SYDVKM. This CDR3 reads CASSLFPGANVLTF. The DNA for the CDR3 is TGTGCCAGCAGTTTATTTCCGGGGGCCAACGTCCTGACTTTC.

V is TRBV27 and J is TRBJ2-1; 10 nucleotides line up with TRBD2. The germline CDR1 and CDR2 sequences are MNHEY and SMNVEV (reference sequence). CDR3 length equals 16 residues. The V and J ends lost 5 bases and 2 bases, in that order; junction bases with no gene match: 6. In DNA, the CDR3 is TGTGCCAGCAGTCCCAGGACTAGCGGAACCTACAATGAGCAGTTCTTC. Translating it yields CASSPRTSGTYNEQFF.

This sequence joins TRBV9 and TRBJ2-1; the D gene is possibly TRBD1 (6 bases). V was shortened by 0 bases and J by 0 bases, with 7 bases between the two germline ends. This CDR3 comprises 15 residues. Per germline, CDR1 SGDLS and CDR2 YYNGEE. The CDR3 DNA follows: TGTGCCAGCAGCGTAGGGACAGCCTCCTACAATGAGCAGTTCTTC. This gives the protein CASSVGTASYNEQFF.

A single count supports this clone. This chain joins TRBV28 and TRBJ1-4, with D perhaps TRBD1 (6 bases). Trimming took 4 bases from V and 8 from J, leaving 11 bases between them. In germline, CDR1 is MDHEN, CDR2 SYDVKM. The CDR3 has 13 residues. The CDR3 sequence: CASSSQGREKLFF. The CDR3 DNA reads TGTGCCAGCAGTTCACAGGGACGGGAAAAACTGTTTTTT.

The V call is TRBV29-1, the J call TRBJ2-3, with D perhaps matching TRBD2 (6 bases). The V gene's germline CDR1 is SQVTM and CDR2 ANQGSEA. The CDR3 contains 16 residues. Trimming took 1 base from V and 0 from J, leaving 14 bases between them. DNA for the CDR3: TGCAGCGTTGAAGGGAGGCGGGGTCACAGCACAGATACGCAGTATTTT. It is translated as CSVEGRRGHSTDTQYF.

V gene TRBV15 combines with J gene TRBJ1-3, with 7 bases identical to TRBD1. This CDR3 has 16 residues. V shed 1 base and J 0 bases; nucleotides not matched to a gene: 3. CDR1 is LNHNV, CDR2 YYDKDF, per germline (reference sequence). CDR3 amino acids: CATSRGRDSSGNTIYF. The DNA of the CDR3 is TGTGCCACCAGCAGAGGACGGGACAGCTCTGGAAACACCATATATTTT.

The chain links TRBV7-8 to TRBJ2-2, with a tentative D call TRBD1 (6 bases). This CDR3 has 15 amino acids. Per the germline V gene, CDR1 is SGHVS and CDR2 is FQNEAQ. The V end lost 5 bases, the J end lost 4 bases, and 14 bases lay between the germline ends. CDR3: CASSSYRVATGELFF. For the CDR3, the DNA is TGTGCCAGCAGCAGTTACAGGGTCGCCACCGGGGAGCTGTTTTTT.

The chain is built from TRBV14 and TRBJ2-7; D is unclear. The CDR3 covers 12 residues. V lost 4 bases and J lost 0, with 4 bases in between. Germline loops: CDR1 SGHDN, CDR2 FVKESK. CDR3 region: CASSPSSYEQYF. The CDR3 region has the DNA TGTGCCAGCAGCCCGAGCTCCTACGAGCAGTACTTC.

Only a few counts were recorded for this clone. The chain recombines TRBV15 with TRBJ1-3, with TRBD1 identical over 7 bases. CDR3 length: 17 amino acids. CDR1 and CDR2 from the germline V gene are LNHNV and YYDKDF (reference sequence). V dropped 0 bases and J dropped 0; count of bases not matched to a gene: 5. The CDR3 DNA reads as TGTGCCACCAGCAGAGAAGGGGGCAGCAGCTCTGGAAACACCATATATTTT. Its translation is CATSREGGSSSGNTIYF.

This clone was seen a handful of times. V usage is TRBV6-6 and J usage is TRBJ2-1; 8 bases fit TRBD1. V shed 6 bases and J 6 bases; nucleotides not matched to a gene: 10. The CDR3 totals 15 residues. CDR1 and CDR2 (germline): MNHNY, SVGAGI (reference sequence). The CDR3 loop is CASSSGQGDVNEQFF. The CDR3 DNA reads TGTGCCAGCAGCTCAGGACAGGGTGATGTCAATGAGCAGTTCTTC.

The chain combines TRBV6-5 with TRBJ2-7, with a tentative D call TRBD2 (5 bases). V dropped 4 bases and J dropped 3 bases, with 13 bases sitting between them. CDR1 and CDR2 (germline): MNHEY, SVGAGI. The CDR3 has 14 amino acids. This CDR3 reads CASSFGEVFYEQYF. CDR3 coding DNA: TGTGCCAGCAGTTTCGGGGAAGTTTTCTACGAGCAGTACTTC.

This chain links TRBV15 with TRBJ1-2; 10 nucleotides align to TRBD1. CDR3 length: 15 amino acids. V lost 1 base and J lost 3; bases outside the gene matches: 2. The germline CDR1 and CDR2 sequences are LNHNV and YYDKDF (reference sequence). CDR3 amino acids: CATSRGQGADYGYTF. The DNA for the CDR3 is TGTGCCACCAGCAGAGGACAGGGGGCGGACTATGGCTACACCTTC. The whole variable domain, filled in from reference TRBV15 and TRBJ1-2, reads DAMVIQNPRYQVTQFGKPVTLSCSQTLNHNVMYWYQQKSSQAPKLLFHYYDKDFNNEADTPDNFQSRRPNTSFCFLDIRSPGLGDTAMYLCATSRGQGADYGYTFGSGTRLTVV.

This clone has a single count. The V call is TRBV7-2, the J call TRBJ1-6, with D unresolved. The CDR3 is 13 amino acids. Trimming cost V 1 base and J 7 bases, with 5 bases left between them. Looked up from germline, CDR1 is SGHTA and CDR2 is FQGNSA. The CDR3 spells CASSLVLNSPLHF. The CDR3 region has the DNA TGTGCCAGCAGCTTAGTGCTAAATTCACCCCTCCACTTT.

V and J are TRBV6-1 and TRBJ2-7, with 7 bases aligning to TRBD1. Germline CDR1 MNHNS, CDR2 SASEGT. The CDR3 is 15 residues long. Losses at the gene ends were 7 bases for V and 2 bases for J; bases not matched to a gene: 11. The CDR3 bases are TGTGCCAGCAAAAGAACCTCAGGGGGACCCTACGAGCAGTACTTC. The encoded protein is CASKRTSGGPYEQYF.

The rearrangement joins TRBV9 to TRBJ1-6; perhaps TRBD1 as D (6 bases). The CDR3 has 20 residues. Trimming took 4 bases from V and 1 from J, leaving 24 bases between them. The germline CDR1 and CDR2 sequences are SGDLS and YYNGEE. CDR3 loop: CASSSRGAGDLGSYNSPLHF. The CDR3 DNA follows: TGTGCCAGCAGCAGCCGGGGTGCAGGGGATCTAGGGTCCTATAATTCACCCCTCCACTTT.